These 20 T cell receptor beta chains were all obtained from the same sample, sequenced in a study of breast tumors, draining lymph nodes, adjacent tissues. The lymph nodes were axillary draining lymph nodes from breast cancer patients. In TCRdb, the multiplex PCR reads were re-called with MiXCR into one record per CDR3 protein. The profile shows approximately 130,000 distinct CDR3 sequences, roughly 20% of them singletons. Input material: axillary lymph node tissue. The receptors stem from a female donor with breast cancer. Some clones in this sample may be carry-over from other donors' samples.

This clonotype was picked up many times. V and J are TRBV2 and TRBJ1-5; D possibly corresponds to TRBD1 (6 bases). This CDR3 is 16 amino acids long. Trimming left V 4 bases short and J 2 bases short, with 15 bases between. Germline values: CDR1 SNHLY, CDR2 FYNNEI. The CDR3: CASSALQGRGNQPQHF. Written as DNA, the CDR3 is TGTGCCAGCAGTGCGTTACAGGGTAGGGGCAATCAGCCCCAGCATTTT.

V usage is TRBV7-3 and J usage is TRBJ1-2, with 9 bases aligning to TRBD1. J was trimmed by 7 bases and V by 5 bases; bases with no gene match: 11. Looked up from germline, CDR1 is SGHTA and CDR2 is FQGTGA. There are 15 residues in the CDR3. CDR3 nucleotide sequence: TGTGCCAGCAGCCCCGAGGGGACAGGGCATTTTGGCTACACCTTC. The encoded protein is CASSPEGTGHFGYTF.

This clonotype was observed a handful of times. The chain recombines TRBV6-5 with TRBJ2-5, with a possible D match to TRBD2 (6 bases). CDR3 size: 17 residues. The V end was cut by 5 bases, the J end by 5 bases, with 24 bases between. CDR1 is MNHEY and CDR2 is SVGAGI in the germline V gene. DNA of the CDR3: TGTGCCAGCAGTAATCCCCCCCTGGCGGGACGTCCGGAGACCCAGTACTTC. It translates to CASSNPPLAGRPETQYF.

This clonotype has at least ten counts. V and J are TRBV19 and TRBJ1-2; possible D gene TRBD1, 5 bases. Germline values: CDR1 LNHDA, CDR2 SQIVND (reference sequence). Trimming stripped 7 bases from V and 3 bases from J, with 12 bases between. The CDR3 extends over 13 amino acids. The CDR3 bases are TGTGCCAGTACCTGGGACGGATACTATGGCTACACCTTC. It is translated as CASTWDGYYGYTF.

This clonotype was counted many times. The CDR3 DNA reads as TGTGCCAGCAGCGGGCTCTACAATGAGCAGTTCTTC. It translates to CASSGLYNEQFF. The V call is TRBV9, the J call TRBJ2-1, with D hard to call. Germline loops: CDR1 SGDLS, CDR2 YYNGEE. The germline V and J ends were trimmed by 3 bases and 3 bases, with 4 bases remaining between them. The CDR3 loop spans 12 amino acids.

At least ten counts were recorded for this clonotype. J is TRBJ2-1 and V is TRBV7-8; a weak D match, TRBD2 (6 bases). Germline V gives CDR1 SGHVS, CDR2 FQNEAQ. This CDR3 contains 12 residues. The germline V and J ends were trimmed by 7 bases and 8 bases, with 12 bases remaining between them. CDR3 coding DNA: TGTGCCAGCAAACGACTAGGCTATGAGCAGTTCTTC. Translating gives CASKRLGYEQFF.

This clonotype was observed at least ten times. The chain combines TRBV12-3 or TRBV12-4 with TRBJ2-7; D is perhaps TRBD2 (6 bases). This CDR3 spans 15 amino acids. The V and J ends lost 5 bases and 2 bases respectively, with 16 bases between them. The CDR3: CASSPDGGTAYEQYF. In DNA, the CDR3 is TGTGCCAGCAGTCCCGATGGCGGGACCGCCTACGAGCAGTACTTC.

This clonotype was counted many times. J is TRBJ2-2 and V is TRBV27; D is undetermined. CDR1 MNHEY and CDR2 SMNVEV come from the germline V gene (reference sequence). The CDR3 loop spans 13 amino acids. V was cut by 4 bases and J by 4 bases, with 7 bases left in between. DNA for the CDR3: TGTGCCAGCAGTTCCACATTCACCGGGGAGCTGTTTTTT. It translates to CASSSTFTGELFF.

This clonotype appeared many times. V usage is TRBV28 and J usage is TRBJ2-7; 7 positions match TRBD1. Germline CDR1 is MDHEN and CDR2 is SYDVKM. V lost 3 bases to trimming and J lost 7 bases; unmatched junction nucleotides: 9. This CDR3 spans 14 amino acids. CDR3 protein: CASSLGQPVGEQYF. The CDR3 DNA is TGTGCCAGCAGTTTGGGACAGCCAGTTGGGGAGCAGTACTTC.

This clonotype has a handful of counts. This could be a read error, since a much larger clone is one nucleotide away. V usage is TRBV6-4 and J usage is TRBJ2-1; D is ambiguous. The V gene's germline CDR1 is MRHNA and CDR2 SNTAGT. The V gene lost 5 bases and the J gene lost 8 bases, with 16 bases spanning the gap. CDR3 length: 14 residues. The chain's CDR3 is CASSSTPGLHEQFF. The CDR3 DNA follows: TGTGCCAGCAGTTCAACTCCGGGCCTCCATGAGCAGTTCTTC.

Regarding this clonotype: A clone one base away is much larger, so this may be a read error. This chain joins TRBV13 and TRBJ2-7, with D perhaps matching TRBD2 (7 bases). From germline, CDR1 is PRHDT and CDR2 FYEKMQ (reference sequence). The CDR3 consists of 16 residues. V lost 5 bases and J 2 bases, leaving 19 bases between the germline ends. The CDR3 loop reads CASSRAGAGAAYEQYF. The CDR3 nucleotides are TGTGCCAGCAGCCGGGCGGGGGCGGGAGCCGCCTACGAGCAGTACTTC.

This clonotype was detected many times. The chain couples TRBV7-6 to TRBJ2-3; D is unclear. Between the trimmed V and J ends, which lost 3 bases and 2 bases, there was a span of 6 bases. This CDR3 is 13 amino acids long. Per germline, CDR1 SGHVS and CDR2 FNYEAQ. CDR3 in DNA: TGTGCCAGCAGCTTCGGCAACACAGATACGCAGTATTTT. Translated: CASSFGNTDTQYF.

In this sample, this clonotype turned up many times. The chain is built from TRBV5-1 and TRBJ2-3; 10 bases align to TRBD2. CDR1 is SGHRS and CDR2 is YFSETQ in the germline V gene. The V segment lost 4 bases and the J segment 1 base; nucleotides outside the gene matches: 6. The CDR3 spans 16 residues. CDR3 region: CASSLTSGVRTDTQYF. The CDR3 DNA follows: TGCGCCAGCAGCCTCACTAGCGGGGTCCGCACAGATACGCAGTATTTT.

At least ten counts were recorded for this clonotype. This chain connects TRBV28 to TRBJ1-6, with D possibly matching TRBD1 (5 bases). V lost 10 bases and J lost 7, with 17 bases in between. CDR3 length equals 14 residues. Germline loops: CDR1 MDHEN, CDR2 SYDVKM. CDR3 DNA sequence: TGTGCCACCCAAGAGTGGGGACTCAATTCACCCCTCCACTTT. Amino acids: CATQEWGLNSPLHF.

This clonotype has ten or more counts. The chain recombines TRBV3-1 with TRBJ2-7; 9 nucleotides agree with TRBD2. The CDR3 spans 16 residues. Germline-derived CDR1 and CDR2 are LGHDT and YNNKEL (reference sequence). The V and J ends lost 4 bases and 0 bases, in that order; junction bases with no gene match: 7. In nucleotides, the CDR3 is TGTGCCAGCAGCCCATCAGGAGCGGGAGGCTCCTACGAGCAGTACTTC. Amino acid sequence: CASSPSGAGGSYEQYF.

This clonotype came up many times. The V and J genes are TRBV5-1 and TRBJ2-2, with 8 bases identical to TRBD1. This CDR3 has 16 residues. Germline V gene data show CDR1 as SGHRS and CDR2 as YFSETQ. V lost 1 base to trimming and J lost 6 bases; unmatched junction nucleotides: 8. In DNA form, the CDR3 reads TGCGCCAGCAGCTTGCAACTAGTCAGGGGGCCCGGGGAGCTGTTTTTT. This sequence encodes CASSLQLVRGPGELFF.

This clonotype was recorded at least ten times. J is TRBJ1-4 and V is TRBV30; unclear D gene. The V gene's germline CDR1 is GTSNPN and CDR2 SVGIG (reference sequence). The CDR3 has 11 amino acids. The V end was cut by 3 bases, the J end by 5 bases, with 4 bases between. This CDR3 is CAWSQNEKLFF. The CDR3 DNA is TGTGCCTGGAGCCAGAATGAAAAACTGTTTTTT.

This clonotype was seen ten or more times. The chain has TRBV19 and TRBJ2-1; 7 nucleotides agree with TRBD2. CDR3 size: 15 residues. The V gene end was trimmed by 4 bases and the J gene end by 4 bases; junction bases not matched to a gene: 7. In germline, CDR1 is LNHDA, CDR2 SQIVND (reference sequence). The CDR3 loop reads CASSTSGGHYNEQFF. CDR3 in DNA: TGTGCCAGTAGTACTAGCGGAGGACATTACAATGAGCAGTTCTTC.

This clonotype appeared many times. The chain carries TRBV19 and TRBJ2-1; D tentatively fits TRBD1 or TRBD2 (5 bases each). This CDR3 is built from 17 residues. The germline V gene encodes CDR1 LNHDA and CDR2 SQIVND (reference sequence). V lost 5 bases and J lost 5, with 22 bases in between. The DNA for the CDR3 is TGTGCCAGTAGTGCTCCCCCCCGGTCAGGGAGTCACAATGAGCAGTTCTTC. Encoded protein: CASSAPPRSGSHNEQFF.

Remarks on this clonotype: A much larger clone differs from this one at a single base, so this may be a read error. The chain is built from TRBV12-5 and TRBJ2-2; 10 nucleotides match TRBD2. Germline lookup yields CDR1 LGHNT and CDR2 FRNRAP. CDR3 length: 15 amino acids. The CDR3 loop is CASGYSGRHTWELFF. DNA for the CDR3: TGTGCTAGTGGTTATAGCGGGAGGCACACCTGGGAGCTGTTTTTT.